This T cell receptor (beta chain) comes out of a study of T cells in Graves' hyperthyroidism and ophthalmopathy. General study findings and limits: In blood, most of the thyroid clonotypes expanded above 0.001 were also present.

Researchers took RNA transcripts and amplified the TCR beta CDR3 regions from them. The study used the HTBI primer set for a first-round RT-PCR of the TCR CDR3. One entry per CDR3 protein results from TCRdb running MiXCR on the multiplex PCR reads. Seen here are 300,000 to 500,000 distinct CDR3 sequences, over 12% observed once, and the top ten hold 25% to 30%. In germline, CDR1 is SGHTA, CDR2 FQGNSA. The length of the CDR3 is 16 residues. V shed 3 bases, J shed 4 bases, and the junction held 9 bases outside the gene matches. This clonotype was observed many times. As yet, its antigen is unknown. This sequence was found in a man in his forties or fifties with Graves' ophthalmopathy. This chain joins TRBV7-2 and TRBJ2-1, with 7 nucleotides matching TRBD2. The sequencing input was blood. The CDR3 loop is CASSLDGLAAYNEQFF. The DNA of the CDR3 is TGTGCCAGCAGCTTGGATGGGCTAGCGGCTTACAATGAGCAGTTCTTC.